Below are 8 T cell receptor beta chains sequenced from a single sample in a study of response to subunit inactivated influenza vaccine (dated 2018 in TCRdb). The library was obtained by RT-PCR. TCRdb records Illumina HiSeq 2500 as the sequencer. TCRdb reran the public reads through fastp at Q25 and MiXCR, keeping productive beta chains. Each entry merges the rows of one CDR3 protein and shows their most common DNA and genes. This sample is represented by fewer than 750,000 distinct CDR3 sequences; 14% of them were singletons. Over 8.5% of the sample is taken by the ten largest. The specimen comprised PBMCs from blood, sampled 11 to 12 days after vaccination. Receptor source: a man in his forties or fifties who received an inactivated influenza vaccine. Donor details come from another sample of the same person, matched by shared clones.

V is TRBV29-1 and J is TRBJ1-4; D might be TRBD1 (5 bases). The V gene lost 7 bases and the J gene lost 7 bases, with 13 bases spanning the gap. This CDR3 is 12 amino acids long. From germline, CDR1 is SQVTM and CDR2 ANQGSEA. The CDR3 is CSARDGGEKLFF. The DNA for the CDR3 is TGCAGCGCCCGGGACGGAGGTGAAAAACTGTTTTTT. Supplemented by reference TRBV29-1 and TRBJ1-4, the full variable domain reads SAVISQKPSRDICQRGTSLTIQCQVDSQVTMMFWYRQQPGQSLTLIATANQGSEATYESGFVIDKFPISRPNLTFSTLTVSNMSPEDSSIYLCSARDGGEKLFFGSGTQLSVL.

This clonotype was seen a handful of times. The chain combines TRBV18 with TRBJ2-7, with 12 nucleotides matching TRBD2. Germline-derived CDR1 and CDR2 are KGHSH and LQKENI. The CDR3 is made up of 14 amino acids. The ends lost 3 bases at V and 6 bases at J; junction bases unmatched: 3. The CDR3: CASSPGLAGPEQYF. In DNA, the CDR3 is TGTGCCAGCTCACCCGGACTAGCGGGACCCGAGCAGTACTTC.

This clonotype has only a few counts. The rearrangement uses TRBV15 and TRBJ2-5; D not resolved. Per the germline V gene, CDR1 is LNHNV and CDR2 is YYDKDF (reference sequence). Deletions cut 0 bases from V and 2 bases from J, with 10 bases between. The CDR3 contains 15 residues. The CDR3 nucleotides are TGTGCCACCAGCAGAGATCTTGGCAGACAAGAGACCCAGTACTTC. Translated: CATSRDLGRQETQYF.

The rearrangement joins TRBV9 to TRBJ2-1, with D perhaps matching TRBD2 (6 bases). This CDR3 has 15 amino acids. Germline loops: CDR1 SGDLS, CDR2 YYNGEE. The V gene lost 0 bases and the J gene lost 4 bases, with 11 bases spanning the gap. The CDR3, as DNA: TGTGCCAGCAGCGTAGCTGGCGGGATGTACAATGAGCAGTTCTTC. Residues: CASSVAGGMYNEQFF.

This chain joins TRBV14 and TRBJ2-7; 9 bases are shared with TRBD1. Germline values: CDR1 SGHDN, CDR2 FVKESK. The CDR3 loop spans 15 amino acids. Germline trimming cut 4 bases from V and 3 bases from J; bases unmatched to any gene: 7. The CDR3 nucleotides are TGTGCCAGCAGCCGGACGACAGGGGGAGGCTACGAGCAGTACTTC. Translated: CASSRTTGGGYEQYF.

This chain uses TRBV12-3 or TRBV12-4 with TRBJ2-7; D gene unclear. The CDR3 length is 15 residues. Deletions cut 6 bases from V and 2 bases from J, with 17 bases between. CDR3 amino acids: CASRTTLGAAYEQYF. The CDR3 region has the DNA TGTGCCAGCAGGACCACCTTAGGCGCAGCCTACGAGCAGTACTTC.

The rearrangement joins TRBV7-2 to TRBJ2-1, with D uncertain. The germline gives CDR1 SGHTA, CDR2 FQGNSA. V dropped 1 base and J dropped 8 bases, with 9 bases sitting between them. This CDR3 has 13 amino acids. CDR3 coding DNA: TGTGCCAGCAGCTTAGTTAGGAGCCATGAGCAGTTCTTC. It yields the protein CASSLVRSHEQFF.

This chain joins TRBV5-1 and TRBJ2-7; 8 nucleotides line up with TRBD2. V shed 0 bases, J shed 3 bases, and the junction held 11 bases outside the gene matches. The length of the CDR3 is 17 residues. CDR1 and CDR2 (germline): SGHRS, YFSETQ. CDR3 region: CASSLGSGISSIYEQYF. DNA of the CDR3: TGCGCCAGCAGCTTGGGTAGCGGGATAAGCTCTATCTACGAGCAGTACTTC.